These 5 T cell receptor beta chains originate from one sample sequenced in a study of vaccination effects on CD4 cells after COVID-19. Expansion with viral peptide pools was applied to antigen-specific CD4+ T cells by the ViraFEST assay prior to sequencing. Cultured cells yielded isolated CD4+ T cells after approximately nine days. As their vaccination, participants received two doses of either BNT162b2 or mRNA-1273. Assay: immunoSEQ multiplex PCR; the TCRdb copy retains only in-frame clones and omits some. The sample records 28,000 or so clones, about four fifths being singletons. The antigens of these receptors remain unknown. The sequencing used CD4+ T cells from PBMCs cultured with HCoV-NL63 spike peptides, collected after COVID-19 vaccination. The receptors were gathered from a human donor who received a COVID-19 vaccine. Some clones in this sample may be carry-over from other donors' samples.

The CDR3 sequence: CASSLRTGANEKLFF. In DNA form, the CDR3 reads TGTGCCAGCAGCTTGCGGACGGGGGCAAATGAAAAACTGTTTTTT. This chain links TRBV5-4 with TRBJ1-4, with D tentatively TRBD1 (6 bases). Germline V gene sequence: CDR1 SGHNT, CDR2 YYREEE (reference sequence). V lost 1 base to trimming and J lost 5 bases, with 12 bases between them. The CDR3 has 15 amino acids. Full variable domain (outside the CDR3, taken from reference TRBV5-4 and TRBJ1-4): ETGVTQSPTHLIKTRGQQVTLRCSSQSGHNTVSWYQQALGQGPQFIFQYYREEENGRGNFPPRFSGLQFPNYSSELNVNALELDDSALYLCASSLRTGANEKLFFGSGTQLSVL.

The chain joins TRBV11-1 to TRBJ1-2; D remains unclear. This CDR3 region has 13 residues. V lost 4 bases and J 11 bases, leaving 17 bases between the germline ends. The V gene's germline CDR1 is SGHAT and CDR2 FQDESV (reference sequence). This CDR3 is CASSSGPVSGYTF. Here the CDR3 DNA reads TGTGCCAGCAGCTCCGGGCCCGTGTCGGGTTACACCTTC.

This sequence joins TRBV5-8 and TRBJ1-5; perhaps TRBD1 as D (6 bases). Germline lookup yields CDR1 SGHTS and CDR2 YDEGEE. V was clipped by 0 bases and J by 0 bases, with 13 bases between them. This CDR3 is built from 17 residues. The CDR3 nucleotides read TGTGCCAGCAGCTTGGAGGTGGGGGCAGTTAGCAATCAGCCCCAGCATTTT. Its translation is CASSLEVGAVSNQPQHF.

The chain carries TRBV11-1 and TRBJ2-3; maybe TRBD2 (5 bases). Germline lookup yields CDR1 SGHAT and CDR2 FQDESV (reference sequence). V was pared by 3 bases and J by 4 bases, with 8 bases between. CDR3 length: 13 amino acids. For the CDR3, the DNA is TGTGCCAGCAGCTTTTGGCGGGCAGATACGCAGTATTTT. It is translated as CASSFWRADTQYF.

The chain couples TRBV7-8 to TRBJ1-1; D is perhaps TRBD1 (5 bases). There are 13 residues in the CDR3. Germline CDR1 and CDR2: SGHVS and FQNEAQ. Trimming shortened V by 4 bases and J by 3 bases, and 9 bases separated the two germline ends. The CDR3 region is CASSSGGHTEAFF. The CDR3 DNA sequence: TGTGCCAGCAGCTCTGGGGGACACACTGAAGCTTTCTTT.